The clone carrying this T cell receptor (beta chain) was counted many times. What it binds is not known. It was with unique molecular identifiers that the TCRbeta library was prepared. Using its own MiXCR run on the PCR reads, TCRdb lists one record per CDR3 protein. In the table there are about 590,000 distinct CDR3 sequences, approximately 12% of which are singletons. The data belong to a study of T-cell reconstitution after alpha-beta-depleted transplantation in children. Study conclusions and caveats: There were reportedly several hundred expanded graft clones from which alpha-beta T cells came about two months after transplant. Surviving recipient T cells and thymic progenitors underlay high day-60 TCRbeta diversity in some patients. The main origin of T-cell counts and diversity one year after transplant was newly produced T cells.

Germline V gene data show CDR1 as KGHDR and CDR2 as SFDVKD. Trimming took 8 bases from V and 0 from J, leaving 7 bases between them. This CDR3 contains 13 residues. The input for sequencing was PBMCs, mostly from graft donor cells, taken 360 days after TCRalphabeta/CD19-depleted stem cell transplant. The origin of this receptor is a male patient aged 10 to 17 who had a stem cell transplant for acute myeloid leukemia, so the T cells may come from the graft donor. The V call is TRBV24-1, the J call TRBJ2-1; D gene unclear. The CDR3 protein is CATIRSSYNEQFF. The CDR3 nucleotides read TGTGCCACCATCAGGAGCTCCTACAATGAGCAGTTCTTC.